Listed below are T cell receptor beta chains from one sample, sequenced in a study of blood T cell repertoires in COVID-19. Using immunoSEQ multiplex PCR, the repertoire was profiled, and TCRdb retains in-frame clones only, with some absent. The sample gives roughly 81,000 clones, roughly 82% of which show up once; roughly a tenth is in the top ten. The specimen sequenced was peripheral blood. These receptor sequences come from a man in his fifties or sixties with acute or convalescent COVID-19. CDR3s include the opening cysteine and the closing phenylalanine or tryptophan. Fields, in order: J gene, clone size, V gene, D gene, CDR3 protein, CDR3 DNA. A D gene is named only where the DNA matches it firmly. Expanded clones are given a class, and other clones once, few, many or no size at all.

J: TRBJ1-2; size: .; V: TRBV6-2/TRBV6-3; D: TRBD1; CDR3: CASSPPPGQYNYGYTF; DNA: TGTGCCAGCAGTCCACCCCCGGGACAGTATAACTATGGCTACACCTTC
J: TRBJ1-2; size: .; V: TRBV29-1; D: .; CDR3: CSVEGTDLHYGYTF; DNA: TGCAGCGTTGAAGGGACAGATCTCCACTATGGCTACACCTTC
J: TRBJ1-4; size: .; V: TRBV7-2; D: TRBD1; CDR3: CASSLIQGIPYF; DNA: TGTGCCAGCAGCTTAATACAGGGGATTCCCTATTTT
J: TRBJ1-1; size: .; V: TRBV7-2; D: .; CDR3: CASSSVQVNTEAFF; DNA: TGTGCCAGCAGCTCCGTCCAGGTGAACACTGAAGCTTTCTTT
J: TRBJ1-2; size: .; V: TRBV19; D: TRBD1; CDR3: CASRGQFEDYGYTF; DNA: TGTGCCAGTAGGGGACAGTTCGAGGACTATGGCTACACCTTC
J: TRBJ1-5; size: .; V: TRBV5-6; D: .; CDR3: CASSGGNGNQPQHF; DNA: TGTGCCAGCAGCGGAGGGAACGGCAATCAGCCCCAGCATTTT
J: TRBJ1-1; size: .; V: TRBV10-3; D: .; CDR3: CATGTQGTNTEAFF; DNA: TGTGCCACTGGTACACAGGGAACTAACACTGAAGCTTTCTTT
J: TRBJ1-4; size: .; V: TRBV29-1; D: .; CDR3: CSGWTANEKLFF; DNA: TGCAGCGGTTGGACAGCAAATGAAAAACTGTTTTTT
J: TRBJ1-3; size: few; V: TRBV4-2; D: .; CDR3: CASSQEPSTSGNTIYF; DNA: TGTGCCAGCAGCCAAGAGCCAAGCACCTCTGGAAACACCATATATTTT
J: TRBJ2-1; size: once; V: TRBV21-1; D: .; CDR3: CASSKATSGSRSSYNEQFF; DNA: TGTGCCAGCAGCAAAGCGACTAGCGGGAGTCGTAGCTCCTACAATGAGCAGTTCTTC
J: TRBJ1-2; size: .; V: TRBV27; D: TRBD1; CDR3: CASSTGTGIIYTF; DNA: TGTGCCAGCAGCACCGGGACAGGGATTATTTACACCTTC
J: TRBJ2-7; size: .; V: TRBV15; D: .; CDR3: CATSTRGAREQYF; DNA: TGTGCCACCAGCACTCGGGGGGCACGTGAGCAGTACTTC
J: TRBJ1-1; size: .; V: TRBV7-8; D: .; CDR3: CASSLAMGDTEAFF; DNA: TGTGCCAGCAGCTTAGCGATGGGAGACACTGAAGCTTTCTTT
J: TRBJ1-4; size: few; V: TRBV6-6; D: .; CDR3: CASSRWAPGTPKGTNEKLFF; DNA: TGTGCCAGCAGCCGCTGGGCTCCCGGGACACCGAAAGGCACTAATGAAAAACTGTTTTTT
J: TRBJ2-5; size: .; V: TRBV7-8; D: TRBD2; CDR3: CASSSTSGETQYF; DNA: TGTGCCAGCAGCTCTACTAGCGGGGAGACCCAGTACTTC
J: TRBJ1-1; size: .; V: TRBV7-9; D: .; CDR3: CAWRSDRGNTEAFF; DNA: TGTGCCTGGCGATCGGACAGAGGGAACACTGAAGCTTTCTTT
J: TRBJ2-7; size: .; V: TRBV7-8; D: .; CDR3: CASRKLQATYEQYF; DNA: TGTGCCAGCAGAAAACTACAGGCCACCTACGAGCAGTACTTC
J: TRBJ2-7; size: .; V: TRBV28; D: TRBD1; CDR3: CASSSSGTAISYEQYF; DNA: TGTGCCAGCAGTTCCTCCGGGACAGCAATCTCCTACGAGCAGTACTTC
J: TRBJ1-1; size: .; V: TRBV19; D: .; CDR3: CASDSGYYEAFF; DNA: TGTGCCAGCGACTCGGGGTATTATGAAGCTTTCTTT
J: TRBJ2-4; size: few; V: TRBV2; D: .; CDR3: CASSDRPPGVAKNIQYF; DNA: TGTGCCAGCAGTGATCGCCCTCCCGGTGTAGCCAAAAACATTCAGTACTTC
J: TRBJ2-2; size: .; V: TRBV3-1/TRBV3-2; D: TRBD2; CDR3: CASMGGTNTGELFF; DNA: TGTGCCAGCATGGGGGGGACCAACACCGGGGAGCTGTTTTTT
J: TRBJ2-7; size: few; V: TRBV7-2; D: TRBD2; CDR3: CASAGGGSYEQYF; DNA: TGTGCCAGCGCGGGGGGAGGTTCCTACGAGCAGTACTTC
J: TRBJ2-7; size: .; V: TRBV7-6; D: .; CDR3: CASSLPRLSLTGNYEQYF; DNA: TGTGCCAGCAGCTTACCTCGTCTATCCCTTACGGGGAACTACGAGCAGTACTTC
J: TRBJ1-3; size: .; V: TRBV11-2; D: TRBD1; CDR3: CASSRQGSGNTIYF; DNA: TGTGCCAGCAGCCGACAGGGATCTGGAAACACCATATATTTT
J: TRBJ2-5; size: .; V: TRBV28; D: .; CDR3: CASSSDSYETQYF; DNA: TGTGCCAGCAGTTCGGACAGTTACGAGACCCAGTACTTC
J: TRBJ1-2; size: .; V: TRBV6-2/TRBV6-3; D: .; CDR3: CASSYLLNYGYTF; DNA: TGTGCCAGCAGTTACCTCTTAAACTATGGCTACACCTTC
J: TRBJ2-3; size: .; V: TRBV4-3; D: TRBD1; CDR3: CASSPGQPQMNTQYF; DNA: TGCGCCAGCAGCCCGGGACAGCCTCAGATGAATACGCAGTATTTT
J: TRBJ1-5; size: once; V: TRBV21-1; D: .; CDR3: CASRSGQGHQPQHF; DNA: TGTGCCAGCAGATCGGGACAGGGTCATCAGCCCCAGCATTTT
J: TRBJ1-1; size: .; V: TRBV6-5; D: TRBD1; CDR3: CASSYGQGNTEAFF; DNA: TGTGCCAGCAGTTACGGACAGGGTAACACTGAAGCTTTCTTT
J: TRBJ1-1; size: .; V: TRBV21-1; D: .; CDR3: CASGDRTAEAFF; DNA: TGTGCCAGCGGAGACAGGACTGCTGAAGCTTTCTTT
J: TRBJ2-3; size: once; V: TRBV2; D: .; CDR3: CASSDQGWGSTDTQYF; DNA: TGTGCCAGCAGTGATCAGGGCTGGGGTTCAACAGATACGCAGTATTTT
J: TRBJ1-6; size: .; V: TRBV15; D: .; CDR3: CATSSRATGSPLHF; DNA: TGTGCCACCAGCAGTAGGGCCACAGGGTCACCCCTCCACTTT
J: TRBJ1-1; size: .; V: TRBV9; D: TRBD1; CDR3: CASSATGTGTSEAFF; DNA: TGTGCCAGCAGCGCAACCGGGACAGGGACCTCTGAAGCTTTCTTT
J: TRBJ2-7; size: .; V: TRBV19; D: TRBD2; CDR3: CASSRTSGGAAGSYEQYF; DNA: TGTGCCAGTAGTAGGACTAGCGGGGGGGCCGCCGGCTCCTACGAGCAGTACTTC
J: TRBJ1-1; size: .; V: TRBV30; D: TRBD1; CDR3: CACAPGQAGTEAFF; DNA: TGTGCCTGTGCCCCGGGACAGGCCGGGACTGAAGCTTTCTTT
J: TRBJ2-3; size: .; V: TRBV6-6; D: .; CDR3: CASRHGTDTQYF; DNA: TGTGCCAGCAGGCACGGGACAGATACGCAGTATTTT
J: TRBJ2-5; size: .; V: TRBV30; D: TRBD2; CDR3: CALGRGETQYF; DNA: TGTGCCCTTGGGAGGGGAGAGACCCAGTACTTC
J: TRBJ1-6; size: .; V: TRBV6-6; D: .; CDR3: CASSPVGGGNSPLHF; DNA: TGTGCCAGCAGCCCCGTCGGGGGGGGGAATTCACCCCTCCACTTT
J: TRBJ2-3; size: .; V: TRBV5-6; D: .; CDR3: CASSKRGYTDTQYF; DNA: TGTGCCAGCAGCAAACGGGGGTACACAGATACGCAGTATTTT
J: TRBJ2-4; size: .; V: TRBV4-2; D: .; CDR3: CASSQEVPPSVNIQYF; DNA: TGTGCCAGCAGCCAAGAAGTCCCCCCGAGCGTAAACATTCAGTACTTC
J: TRBJ1-5; size: .; V: TRBV6-8; D: TRBD1; CDR3: CASSQGTGDYQPQHF; DNA: TGTGCCAGCAGCCAAGGGACAGGAGATTATCAGCCCCAGCATTTT
J: TRBJ2-5; size: once; V: TRBV12-3/TRBV12-4; D: TRBD1; CDR3: CASGDREGFPQYF; DNA: TGTGCCAGCGGGGACAGGGAGGGTTTTCCCCAGTACTTC
J: TRBJ2-7; size: .; V: TRBV2; D: .; CDR3: CASSEDESVGNRYF; DNA: TGTGCCAGCAGTGAGGACGAGTCTGTCGGGAATCGGTACTTC
J: TRBJ1-4; size: .; V: TRBV6-5; D: .; CDR3: CASSYQPGHSEKLFF; DNA: TGTGCCAGCAGTTATCAACCGGGACATTCTGAAAAACTGTTTTTT
J: TRBJ1-2; size: .; V: TRBV2; D: .; CDR3: CASRVLTDGYTF; DNA: TGTGCCAGCAGGGTATTGACAGATGGCTACACCTTC